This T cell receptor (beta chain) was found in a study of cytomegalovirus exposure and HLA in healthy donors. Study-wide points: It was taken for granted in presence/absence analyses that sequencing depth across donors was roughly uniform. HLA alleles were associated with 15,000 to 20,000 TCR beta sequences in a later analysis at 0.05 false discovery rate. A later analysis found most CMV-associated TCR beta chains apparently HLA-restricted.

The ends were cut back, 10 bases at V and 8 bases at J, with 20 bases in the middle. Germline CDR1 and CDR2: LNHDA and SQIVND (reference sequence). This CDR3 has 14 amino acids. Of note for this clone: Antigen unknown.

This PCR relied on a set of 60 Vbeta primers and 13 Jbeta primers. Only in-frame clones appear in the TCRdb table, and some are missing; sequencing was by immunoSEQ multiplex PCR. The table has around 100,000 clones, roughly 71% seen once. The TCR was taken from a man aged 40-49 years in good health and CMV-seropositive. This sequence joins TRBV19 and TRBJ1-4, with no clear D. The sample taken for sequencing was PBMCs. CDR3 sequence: CATSKEAGREKLFF. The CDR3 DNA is TGTGCCACTTCCAAAGAGGCCGGGAGAGAAAAACTGTTTTTT.